One sample yielded the 32 T cell receptor beta chains listed below, sequenced in a study of OX40 agonist ivuxolimab in advanced cancers. The table came from immunoSEQ multiplex PCR; TCRdb's copy has only in-frame clones and leaves some out. Among some 79,000 clones listed, roughly 92% were seen once. Material: CD4+ or CD8+ T cells sorted from blood, obtained in a trial of the OX40 agonist ivuxolimab. The source of these receptors is an adult with an advanced solid tumor such as melanoma, head and neck, liver or kidney cancer.

The chain uses TRBV19 and TRBJ2-2, with D hard to call. Deletions cut 3 bases from V and 2 bases from J, with 7 bases between. This CDR3 spans 14 amino acids. CDR1 is LNHDA and CDR2 is SQIVND in the germline V gene (reference sequence). This CDR3 reads CASSIRPNTGELFF. For the CDR3, the DNA is TGTGCCAGTAGTATTCGCCCAAACACCGGGGAGCTGTTTTTT.

The V call is TRBV9, the J call TRBJ2-1; TRBD2 matches at 10 bases. The CDR3 consists of 14 residues. Germline-derived CDR1 and CDR2 are SGDLS and YYNGEE. V trimming: 4 bases; J trimming: 9 bases; junction bases outside the gene matches: 7. The CDR3 region is CASSPLAGALEQFF. CDR3 coding DNA: TGTGCCAGCAGCCCCCTAGCGGGAGCACTTGAGCAGTTCTTC. The full variable domain, rest sourced from reference TRBV9 and TRBJ2-1, is DSGVTQTPKHLITATGQRVTLRCSPRSGDLSVYWYQQSLDQGLQFLIQYYNGEERAKGNILERFSAQQFPDLHSELNLSSLELGDSALYFCASSPLAGALEQFFGPGTRLTVL.

The genes are TRBV30 and TRBJ2-1; TRBD2 agrees at 14 bases. The ends lost 7 bases at V and 8 bases at J; junction bases unmatched: 4. CDR1 is GTSNPN and CDR2 is SVGIG in the germline V gene (reference sequence). There are 13 residues in the CDR3. The CDR3 region is CASGTSGSDEQFF. CDR3 coding DNA: TGTGCCTCGGGGACTAGCGGGAGCGATGAGCAGTTCTTC.

CDR3 sequence reads: CASSPGLSSTDTQYF. CDR3 sequence (DNA): TGTGCCAGCAGCCCAGGATTATCTAGCACAGATACGCAGTATTTT. The chain links TRBV7-9 to TRBJ2-3; D gene uncertain. The length of the CDR3 is 15 residues. Germline values: CDR1 SEHNR, CDR2 FQNEAQ (reference sequence). The V end was cut by 5 bases, the J end by 0 bases, with 12 bases between.

This chain uses TRBV2 with TRBJ2-2, with D unclear. Trimming removed 5 bases at V and 8 bases at J, with 15 bases between. Germline V CDR1 and CDR2: SNHLY, FYNNEI. There are 14 residues in the CDR3. DNA for the CDR3: TGTGCCAGCAGTTCTCTCCTGGCATCGGGGGAGCTGTTTTTT. Residues: CASSSLLASGELFF.

V usage is TRBV9 and J usage is TRBJ2-3, with D possibly matching TRBD2 (5 bases). Trimming removed 2 bases at V and 8 bases at J, with 18 bases between. Germline V gene lookup returns CDR1 SGDLS and CDR2 YYNGEE. The CDR3 is 15 residues long. The CDR3: CASSVPDSLTATQYF. The CDR3 DNA sequence: TGTGCCAGCAGCGTCCCGGACTCACTCACCGCTACGCAGTATTTT.

The chain links TRBV19 to TRBJ2-2; 10 nucleotides agree with TRBD2. This CDR3 is built from 15 residues. Germline CDR1 and CDR2: LNHDA and SQIVND (reference sequence). V lost 3 bases to trimming and J lost 6 bases; unmatched junction nucleotides: 4. DNA of the CDR3: TGTGCCAGTAGTATTAGCGGGAGGTCCGCCGGGGAGCTGTTTTTT. This translates into CASSISGRSAGELFF.

The chain links TRBV10-3 to TRBJ1-2; TRBD1 matches at 12 bases. This CDR3 spans 14 amino acids. The junction had 8 bases not matched to a gene; V was cut back by 7 bases and J by 8 bases. Germline CDR1 ENHRY, CDR2 SYGVKD. The DNA of the CDR3 is TGTGCCATCAATCCGGGACAGGGGGCCAGCGGCTACACCTTC. This gives the protein CAINPGQGASGYTF.

The chain is built from TRBV5-6 and TRBJ1-5; TRBD1 matches 8 bases. Germline V gene lookup returns CDR1 SGHDT and CDR2 YYEEEE. The CDR3 extends over 16 amino acids. The junction had 7 bases not matched to a gene; V was cut back by 1 base and J by 4 bases. The CDR3 here is CASSLYTGGGNQPQHF. CDR3 sequence (DNA): TGTGCCAGCAGCTTGTACACAGGGGGTGGGAATCAGCCCCAGCATTTT.

This chain uses TRBV7-9 with TRBJ2-2, with D perhaps matching TRBD2 (6 bases). Germline CDR1 reads SEHNR; CDR2 reads FQNEAQ (reference sequence). The germline V and J ends were trimmed by 3 bases and 3 bases, with 11 bases remaining between them. The CDR3 spans 15 residues. The CDR3 DNA sequence: TGTGCCAGCAGCTTCGGGGGAGCAGACACCGGGGAGCTGTTTTTT. Translating gives CASSFGGADTGELFF.

The chain links TRBV18 to TRBJ2-2; either TRBD1 or TRBD2 may supply D (5 bases each). Between the trimmed V and J ends, which lost 1 base and 5 bases, there was a span of 8 bases. CDR1 KGHSH and CDR2 LQKENI come from the germline V gene. The CDR3 consists of 14 residues. The CDR3 reads CASSPLWGTGELFF. The CDR3 DNA follows: TGTGCCAGCTCACCACTCTGGGGGACCGGGGAGCTGTTTTTT.

The chain couples TRBV4-2 to TRBJ2-7; tentatively, D is TRBD1 or TRBD2 (6 bases each). The length of the CDR3 is 14 residues. Trimming took 0 bases from V and 6 from J, leaving 12 bases between them. CDR1 and CDR2 from the germline V gene are LGHNA and YNFKEQ. The CDR3 DNA is TGTGCCAGCAGCCAAGAGGGGGGCTCCGGCGAGCAGTACTTC. This encodes CASSQEGGSGEQYF.

The chain carries TRBV14 and TRBJ2-1, with D hard to call. V was cut by 5 bases and J by 3 bases, with 11 bases left in between. The germline gives CDR1 SGHDN, CDR2 FVKESK. The CDR3 has 14 amino acids. The CDR3 nucleotides are TGTGCCAGCAGCGGGCTAGATCACTACAATGAGCAGTTCTTC. This translates into CASSGLDHYNEQFF.

The rearrangement joins TRBV7-9 to TRBJ1-5, with D unclear. Trimming took 1 base from V and 0 from J, leaving 7 bases between them. The CDR3 extends over 15 amino acids. Germline CDR1 and CDR2: SEHNR and FQNEAQ (reference sequence). The CDR3 loop is CASSLGGYSNQPQHF. The CDR3 coding sequence is TGTGCCAGCAGCTTAGGCGGCTATAGCAATCAGCCCCAGCATTTT.

The chain recombines TRBV9 with TRBJ2-5; D is undetermined. This CDR3 region has 14 residues. Germline V lookup: CDR1 SGDLS, CDR2 YYNGEE. V was trimmed by 0 bases and J by 1 base, leaving 7 bases between them. In nucleotides, the CDR3 is TGTGCCAGCAGCGTAGGCTGGGGCCAAGAGACCCAGTACTTC. It yields the protein CASSVGWGQETQYF.

The J gene is TRBJ1-1, the V gene TRBV7-2; the D is unclear. The ends were cut back, 2 bases at V and 8 bases at J, with 12 bases in the middle. The CDR3 loop spans 13 amino acids. Germline assignment: CDR1 SGHTA and CDR2 FQGNSA. The CDR3 region is CASSLFESQEAFF. The CDR3 bases are TGTGCCAGCAGCTTATTCGAGTCCCAAGAAGCTTTCTTT. Full variable domain (rest looked up from reference TRBV7-2 and TRBJ1-1): GAGVSQSPSNKVTEKGKDVELRCDPISGHTALYWYRQSLGQGLEFLIYFQGNSAPDKSGLPSDRFSAERTGGSVSTLTIQRTQQEDSAVYLCASSLFESQEAFFGQGTRLTVV.

The chain links TRBV10-2 to TRBJ2-1; TRBD1 or TRBD2 may be the D gene (7 bases each). V shed 7 bases and J shed 5 bases, with 27 bases lying between them. There are 18 residues in the CDR3. Germline V gives CDR1 WSHSY, CDR2 SAAADI. CDR3 residues: CASNRDSWGGSYNNEQFF. CDR3 nucleotides: TGCGCCAGCAACCGGGACAGTTGGGGCGGGAGTTATAACAATGAGCAGTTCTTC.

This chain joins TRBV29-1 and TRBJ2-5; the match to TRBD2 covers 9 bases. This CDR3 has 14 amino acids. V lost 3 bases and J lost 6; bases outside the gene matches: 8. Per the germline V gene, CDR1 is SQVTM and CDR2 is ANQGSEA. CDR3 region: CSVDGTSGQKTQYF. The CDR3 region has the DNA TGCAGCGTTGATGGTACTAGCGGGCAGAAGACCCAGTACTTC. The complete variable domain, with remaining parts taken from reference TRBV29-1 and TRBJ2-5, reads SAVISQKPSRDICQRGTSLTIQCQVDSQVTMMFWYRQQPGQSLTLIATANQGSEATYESGFVIDKFPISRPNLTFSTLTVSNMSPEDSSIYLCSVDGTSGQKTQYFGPGTRLLVL.

The chain employs TRBV27 and TRBJ2-3; D is possibly TRBD1 or TRBD2 (5 bases each). The CDR3 runs to 16 residues. Germline V lookup: CDR1 MNHEY, CDR2 SMNVEV (reference sequence). V was shortened by 6 bases and J by 1 base, with 17 bases between the two germline ends. The CDR3 region is CASRRQTGGGTDTQYF. The DNA of the CDR3 is TGTGCCAGCAGACGACAGACTGGGGGTGGCACAGATACGCAGTATTTT.

This clone was observed a few times. Sequence at one end of the junction differs from germline and may be a read error. The chain employs TRBV29-1 and TRBJ1-1, with 7 bases lining up with TRBD1. Germline V gene sequence: CDR1 SQVTM, CDR2 ANQGSEA. CDR3 length: 12 residues. The chain's CDR3 is CSVEGQATEAFF. The CDR3 bases are TGCAGCGTGGAAGGACAGGCTACTGAAGCTTTCTTT.

The chain has TRBV5-6 and TRBJ1-2; 7 bases agree with TRBD1. The CDR3 covers 15 residues. V shed 2 bases and J 8 bases; nucleotides not matched to a gene: 12. The germline V gene has CDR1 SGHDT and CDR2 YYEEEE. The CDR3 region is CASSFTGTAVKGYTF. The CDR3 bases are TGTGCCAGCAGCTTTACCGGGACAGCAGTAAAGGGCTACACCTTC.

The CDR3 loop reads CASSRGSGAFYEQYF. The CDR3 DNA reads TGTGCCAGTAGCAGAGGCTCCGGAGCTTTCTACGAGCAGTACTTC. The chain employs TRBV19 and TRBJ2-7; D not resolved. The CDR3 is made up of 15 amino acids. Germline V gene lookup returns CDR1 LNHDA and CDR2 SQIVND (reference sequence). The V and J ends lost 6 bases and 3 bases respectively, with 18 bases between them. Full variable domain (rest looked up from reference TRBV19 and TRBJ2-7): DGGITQSPKYLFRKEGQNVTLSCEQNLNHDAMYWYRQDPGQGLRLIYYSQIVNDFQKGDIAEGYSVSREKKESFPLTVTSAQKNPTAFYLCASSRGSGAFYEQYFGPGTRLTVT.

The V and J genes are TRBV7-7 and TRBJ2-5; 8 bases match TRBD1. Germline assignment: CDR1 SSHAT and CDR2 FNYEAQ (reference sequence). V was clipped by 6 bases and J by 2 bases; unmatched bases: 8. This CDR3 contains 15 residues. The CDR3, as DNA: TGTGCCAGCAGACCGGTGACAGGGGCACAAGAGACCCAGTACTTC. Its protein is CASRPVTGAQETQYF.

CDR3 in amino acids: CASRPTGSPRDEQYF. CDR3 in DNA: TGTGCCAGCCGACCGACAGGGTCTCCCCGGGACGAGCAGTACTTC. The rearrangement joins TRBV27 to TRBJ2-5; 7 bases are a match to TRBD1. The DNA end is a closer match to TRBJ2-7, so the J assignment may be wrong. Germline V gives CDR1 MNHEY, CDR2 SMNVEV (reference sequence). The CDR3 length is 15 residues.

The table lists this clone with a few counts. This sequence joins TRBV18 and TRBJ2-3; 12 bases map to TRBD2. The CDR3 runs to 17 residues. Germline lookup yields CDR1 KGHSH and CDR2 LQKENI. V was pared by 0 bases and J by 2 bases, with 3 bases of the junction left unmatched. The CDR3 is CASSPPTSGSNTDTQYF. In DNA, the CDR3 is TGTGCCAGCTCACCACCGACTAGCGGGAGTAACACAGATACGCAGTATTTT.

The V and J genes are TRBV18 and TRBJ2-5; unclear D gene. V was clipped by 1 base and J by 1 base, with 4 bases between them. The CDR3 runs to 13 residues. Germline CDR1 is KGHSH and CDR2 is LQKENI. Written as DNA, the CDR3 is TGTGCCAGCTCACCACGGGGCCAAGAGACCCAGTACTTC. It yields the protein CASSPRGQETQYF. Complete variable domain (other parts from reference TRBV18 and TRBJ2-5): NAGVMQNPRHLVRRRGQEARLRCSPMKGHSHVYWYRQLPEEGLKFMVYLQKENIIDESGMPKERFSAEFPKEGPSILRIQQVVRGDSAAYFCASSPRGQETQYFGPGTRLLVL.

V gene TRBV7-2 combines with J gene TRBJ2-1; 13 bases map to TRBD2. The CDR3 has 15 amino acids. The trim removed 4 bases at V and 8 bases at J, leaving 5 bases unmatched. CDR1 and CDR2 (germline): SGHTA, FQGNSA. This CDR3 reads CASSSGLAGRYEQFF. Written as DNA, the CDR3 is TGTGCCAGCAGCTCGGGACTAGCGGGAAGATATGAGCAGTTCTTC. Complete variable domain (other parts from reference TRBV7-2 and TRBJ2-1): GAGVSQSPSNKVTEKGKDVELRCDPISGHTALYWYRQSLGQGLEFLIYFQGNSAPDKSGLPSDRFSAERTGGSVSTLTIQRTQQEDSAVYLCASSSGLAGRYEQFFGPGTRLTVL.

The V and J genes are TRBV5-4 and TRBJ2-2; 10 bases fit TRBD2. The CDR3 contains 16 residues. Germline trimming cut 3 bases from V and 9 bases from J; bases unmatched to any gene: 11. CDR1 SGHNT and CDR2 YYREEE come from the germline V gene (reference sequence). The CDR3 DNA sequence: TGTGCCAGCAGCTCCGCCGGGACTAGCGCTTTGAGGGAGCTGTTTTTT. This codes for CASSSAGTSALRELFF.

The genes are TRBV29-1 and TRBJ2-3; the match to TRBD1 covers 8 bases. V lost 4 bases, J lost 2 bases, and 2 bases stayed unmatched. CDR3 size: 13 residues. The V gene's germline CDR1 is SQVTM and CDR2 ANQGSEA. As DNA, the CDR3 is TGCAGCGTTGGGGGACAGGACACAGATACGCAGTATTTT. The encoded protein is CSVGGQDTDTQYF.

This chain uses TRBV14 with TRBJ1-5, with D perhaps matching TRBD1 (6 bases). Trimming removed 4 bases from V and 4 bases from J, with 17 bases in between. The length of the CDR3 is 16 residues. From germline, CDR1 is SGHDN and CDR2 FVKESK. The CDR3 DNA reads TGTGCCAGCAGCCGCACTGACAGGTTGGGGAATCAGCCCCAGCATTTT. Translation gives CASSRTDRLGNQPQHF.

The genes are TRBV15 and TRBJ2-1, with 7 positions matching TRBD2. CDR1 is LNHNV, CDR2 YYDKDF, per germline (reference sequence). Unmatched junction bases numbered 8, after V lost 0 bases and J lost 15 bases. The CDR3 has 13 amino acids. The CDR3 coding sequence is TGTGCCACCAGCAGAGATTGGCGGGAGCGGGCGTTCTTC. Its translation: CATSRDWRERAFF.

The chain combines TRBV9 with TRBJ2-1; 7 bases are shared with TRBD2. The V gene end was trimmed by 3 bases and the J gene end by 7 bases; junction bases not matched to a gene: 10. Germline V gene sequence: CDR1 SGDLS, CDR2 YYNGEE. This CDR3 contains 15 residues. The CDR3 loop reads CASSAEREWRNEQFF. The CDR3 DNA reads TGTGCCAGCAGCGCCGAGCGGGAATGGCGTAATGAGCAGTTCTTC. The full variable domain, rest sourced from reference TRBV9 and TRBJ2-1, is DSGVTQTPKHLITATGQRVTLRCSPRSGDLSVYWYQQSLDQGLQFLIQYYNGEERAKGNILERFSAQQFPDLHSELNLSSLELGDSALYFCASSAEREWRNEQFFGPGTRLTVL.